What follows is one T cell receptor beta chain and its context. The CDR3 runs to 12 residues. V lost 7 bases to trimming and J lost 6 bases, with 9 bases between them. Clones were sequenced by immunoSEQ multiplex PCR, and TCRdb holds only the in-frame ones, with some missing. The table shows tens of thousands of clones, with 80% to 90% occurring only once. The data derive from a study of blood T cell repertoires in COVID-19. Study overall: Italy, Spain and the United States were the sources of the convalescent and acute COVID-19 samples.

This rearrangement joins TRBV12-3 or TRBV12-4 to TRBJ2-2; perhaps TRBD1 as D (5 bases). The sequence was obtained from an elderly woman with active or convalescent COVID-19. Specimen: peripheral blood. The CDR3 reads CASKGAAGELFF. The CDR3 DNA follows: TGTGCCAGCAAAGGGGCCGCCGGGGAGCTGTTTTTT.